Following are 8 T cell receptor beta chains from one sample sequenced in a study of T-cell memory formation after mild COVID-19. MiXCR, run by TCRdb on the 5' RACE reads, gives a single entry per CDR3 protein. This table has 410,000 or so distinct CDR3 sequences, more than 20% appearing once. The sample comprised PBMCs or a T cell subset sorted from them (not recorded which). Source of these receptors: an adult woman who had mild COVID-19 (a few samples of this study predate the infection). Cell type and time point are not known.

The chain is built from TRBV6-2 or TRBV6-3 and TRBJ2-7; 7 positions agree with TRBD2. The CDR3 has 14 amino acids. Germline CDR1 and CDR2: MNHEY and SVGEGT. V was pared by 2 bases and J by 4 bases, with 5 bases of the junction left unmatched. CDR3 DNA: TGTGCCAGCAGTTACCGTCTAGCGGCTTACGAGCAGTACTTC. Translation gives CASSYRLAAYEQYF.

This clonotype was seen only a few times. The gene calls are TRBV6-2 or TRBV6-3 and TRBJ2-7; 11 nucleotides align to TRBD1. Per germline, CDR1 MNHEY and CDR2 SVGEGT. J lost 6 bases, V lost 2 bases, and 6 bases had no gene match. The length of the CDR3 is 15 residues. The CDR3: CASSYAGQGVGEQYF. DNA of the CDR3: TGTGCCAGCAGTTACGCGGGACAGGGGGTTGGCGAGCAGTACTTC.

The chain has TRBV29-1 and TRBJ1-4; D might be TRBD1 (6 bases). The CDR3 has 15 residues. CDR1 SQVTM and CDR2 ANQGSEA come from the germline V gene. V lost 2 bases and J lost 8, with 18 bases in between. The CDR3 DNA is TGCAGCGTTGAAAAGGTCTCTAAAGGGGGAGAAAAACTGTTTTTT. Protein: CSVEKVSKGGEKLFF. Full variable domain (rest looked up from reference TRBV29-1 and TRBJ1-4): SAVISQKPSRDICQRGTSLTIQCQVDSQVTMMFWYRQQPGQSLTLIATANQGSEATYESGFVIDKFPISRPNLTFSTLTVSNMSPEDSSIYLCSVEKVSKGGEKLFFGSGTQLSVL.

This clonotype was seen more than once but under ten times. The chain has TRBV2 and TRBJ2-1; the D call may be TRBD1 or TRBD2 (5 bases each). Germline CDR1 SNHLY, CDR2 FYNNEI. V was cut by 4 bases and J by 7 bases, with 17 bases left in between. The CDR3 loop spans 15 amino acids. CDR3 loop: CASSAEGSWGNEQFF. CDR3 nucleotides: TGTGCCAGCAGTGCTGAGGGGTCCTGGGGTAATGAGCAGTTCTTC.

The table lists this clonotype with a few counts. V gene TRBV6-5 combines with J gene TRBJ1-1; D call uncertain. From germline, CDR1 is MNHEY and CDR2 SVGAGI. This CDR3 contains 14 residues. Trimming left V 6 bases short and J 2 bases short, with 13 bases between. CDR3 in DNA: TGTGCCAGCAGCCGCGTGACCGTTAACACTGAAGCTTTCTTT. Amino acid sequence: CASSRVTVNTEAFF.

J is TRBJ2-6 and V is TRBV18, with unresolved D. Germline V CDR1 and CDR2: KGHSH, LQKENI. The CDR3 extends over 14 amino acids. Trimming shortened V by 4 bases and J by 1 base, and 5 bases separated the two germline ends. DNA of the CDR3: TGTGCCAGCTCACGTAAATCTGGGGCCAACGTCCTGACTTTC. It specifies CASSRKSGANVLTF.

This clonotype was seen a handful of times. V is TRBV6-2 or TRBV6-3 and J is TRBJ2-7; TRBD2 matches at 9 bases. Germline values: CDR1 MNHEY, CDR2 SVGEGT. This CDR3 comprises 14 residues. V lost 6 bases to trimming and J lost 5 bases; unmatched junction nucleotides: 8. CDR3 coding DNA: TGTGCCAGCAGGGCCGGGACTAGCAGCCACGAGCAGTACTTC. Its translation is CASRAGTSSHEQYF.

This clonotype was recorded a few times. V usage is TRBV7-9 and J usage is TRBJ2-7, with 11 nucleotides matching TRBD1. Germline loops: CDR1 SEHNR, CDR2 FQNEAQ (reference sequence). V shed 5 bases and J 6 bases; nucleotides not matched to a gene: 9. CDR3 length: 15 residues. The CDR3 loop reads CASSPEMGQGGEQYF. Written as DNA, the CDR3 is TGTGCCAGCAGCCCGGAGATGGGACAGGGGGGCGAGCAGTACTTC.